These 12 T cell receptor beta chains were sequenced from one sample in a study of spatial heterogeneity in lung cancer. TCRdb used MiXCR to reprocess the 5' RACE reads, holding one entry per CDR3 protein. The sample consists of some 37,000 distinct CDR3 sequences, less than 5.5% of them appearing once. Time point reported: sample taken at primary tumor resection. Unsorted whole RNA from tumor, nontumor lung or frozen PBMC underwent sequencing. This material consisted of PBMCs, taken at surgery. All receptors derive from a female donor with early-stage non-small cell lung cancer.

This chain uses TRBV6-2 or TRBV6-3 with TRBJ2-6, with D tentatively TRBD1 or TRBD2 (6 bases each). CDR3 length: 18 amino acids. Trimming cost V 2 bases and J 0 bases, with 14 bases left between them. Germline V lookup: CDR1 MNHEY, CDR2 SVGEGT. The CDR3 DNA sequence: TGTGCCAGCAGTTACCCCCTAGGGGGGTACTCTGGGGCCAACGTCCTGACTTTC. It specifies CASSYPLGGYSGANVLTF.

In its sample, this clonotype was seen many times. The rearrangement uses TRBV20-1 and TRBJ1-2; D is unclear. The CDR3 extends over 13 amino acids. V was pared by 6 bases and J by 5 bases, with 16 bases between. Looked up from germline, CDR1 is DFQATT and CDR2 is SNEGSKA (reference sequence). This CDR3 reads CSAVPGVGYGYTF. CDR3 nucleotide sequence: TGCAGTGCCGTACCGGGAGTAGGGTATGGCTACACCTTC.

This clonotype was found many times. The chain employs TRBV30 and TRBJ1-4, with a weak D call TRBD1 (6 bases). The V and J ends lost 3 bases and 8 bases respectively, with 10 bases between them. Per germline, CDR1 GTSNPN and CDR2 SVGIG (reference sequence). This CDR3 region has 12 residues. The DNA for the CDR3 is TGTGCCTGGAGCGAGGACAGCGAAAAACTGTTTTTT. Its translation is CAWSEDSEKLFF.

The rearrangement uses TRBV18 and TRBJ1-3; D is possibly TRBD1 (5 bases). This CDR3 is 16 amino acids long. V was clipped by 2 bases and J by 0 bases, with 11 bases between them. CDR1 is KGHSH and CDR2 is LQKENI in the germline V gene. CDR3 sequence: CASSPSRGSSGNTIYF. CDR3 bases: TGTGCCAGCTCACCATCCCGGGGGAGCTCTGGAAACACCATATATTTT.

This clonotype was seen ten or more times. The chain combines TRBV5-1 with TRBJ2-1; 16 nucleotides agree with TRBD2. The CDR3 is 18 amino acids. Germline CDR1 SGHRS, CDR2 YFSETQ. Trimming cost V 4 bases and J 6 bases; bases outside gene matches: 10. CDR3 sequence: CASSPGTSGGALGNEQFF. The CDR3 bases are TGCGCCAGCAGCCCGGGGACTAGCGGGGGGGCTTTGGGCAATGAGCAGTTCTTC.

This clonotype appeared many times. V and J are TRBV7-8 and TRBJ2-1; TRBD2 aligns across 8 bases. Trimming cost V 5 bases and J 4 bases; bases outside gene matches: 10. CDR3 size: 16 residues. CDR1 and CDR2 from the germline V gene are SGHVS and FQNEAQ. The CDR3 region is CASSLLAGGRYNEQFF. DNA of the CDR3: TGTGCCAGCAGCCTTCTAGCGGGCGGGCGGTACAATGAGCAGTTCTTC.

This clonotype appeared many times. The J gene is TRBJ2-3, the V gene TRBV10-2; possibly TRBD1 or TRBD2 for D (5 bases each). Germline V lookup: CDR1 WSHSY, CDR2 SAAADI. CDR3 length: 14 amino acids. Trimming removed 8 bases from V and 4 bases from J, with 16 bases in between. The DNA of the CDR3 is TGCGCCAGCGGGGGAGCGAGTGTTGCAGATACGCAGTATTTT. Amino acid sequence: CASGGASVADTQYF.

Ten or more counts support this clonotype. The chain recombines TRBV28 with TRBJ2-7; D not certain. V lost 9 bases, J lost 4 bases, and 13 bases lay in between. Germline V gene data show CDR1 as MDHEN and CDR2 as SYDVKM. The CDR3 has 12 residues. The CDR3 DNA follows: TGTGCCAGTGGGGTTCGTCCTTACGAGCAGTACTTC. Protein product: CASGVRPYEQYF.

The chain uses TRBV19 and TRBJ2-2; D possibly matches TRBD1 or TRBD2 (5 bases each). CDR3 length: 15 amino acids. Germline CDR1 and CDR2: LNHDA and SQIVND (reference sequence). V was clipped by 5 bases and J by 2 bases, with 12 bases between them. The DNA of the CDR3 is TGTGCCAGTAGTGATCCGGGACGCAACACCGGGGAGCTGTTTTTT. The encoded protein is CASSDPGRNTGELFF.

This chain uses TRBV2 with TRBJ2-7, with D perhaps given as TRBD1 or TRBD2 (5 bases each). The CDR3 is 14 amino acids. Germline-derived CDR1 and CDR2 are SNHLY and FYNNEI. The germline V and J ends were trimmed by 10 bases and 9 bases, with 25 bases remaining between them. The CDR3 DNA follows: TGTGCCACCGTACTAGACAGTTCCCGCCAGGCGCAGTACTTC. The encoded protein is CATVLDSSRQAQYF.

This clonotype was counted many times. The chain employs TRBV4-1 and TRBJ2-2; D is possibly TRBD2 (5 bases). Trimming cost V 2 bases and J 7 bases, with 17 bases left between them. The CDR3 length is 16 residues. CDR1 and CDR2 from the germline V gene are MGHRA and YSYEKL. The CDR3 loop reads CASSQFKTGSGGELFF. Written as DNA, the CDR3 is TGCGCCAGCAGCCAATTCAAGACGGGGTCGGGCGGGGAGCTGTTTTTT.

This clonotype was detected many times. CDR3 DNA: TGTGCCAGCAGTGAACGGTCGACCCCCCTCCACTTT. Translated: CASSERSTPLHF. This chain connects TRBV2 to TRBJ1-6; no reliable D call. This CDR3 contains 12 residues. The germline gives CDR1 SNHLY, CDR2 FYNNEI. Trimming stripped 2 bases from V and 13 bases from J, with 9 bases between.